The 32 T cell receptor beta chains listed next were all sequenced from one sample in a study of T cell clonotyping in hematopoietic cell transplantation. Assay: immunoSEQ multiplex PCR; the TCRdb copy retains only in-frame clones and omits some. Altogether more than 40,000 clones are present, approximately 95% being singletons, with the ten largest covering roughly 0.91%. The sequenced sample was peripheral blood mononuclear cells. The receptors originated from a man aged 25 to 45 in good health. Some clones in this sample may be carry-over from other donors' samples.

This clone is a singleton in its sample. The chain carries TRBV7-9 and TRBJ2-1, with 10 positions matching TRBD2. The CDR3 runs 18 residues. In germline, CDR1 is SEHNR, CDR2 FQNEAQ (reference sequence). V dropped 4 bases and J dropped 0; count of bases not matched to a gene: 9. DNA of the CDR3: TGTGCCAGCAGCTCAAGAAAAGCGGGAGGGAGCTCCTACAATGAGCAGTTCTTC. It translates to CASSSRKAGGSSYNEQFF.

The rearrangement joins TRBV10-3 to TRBJ2-3, with 9 bases fitting TRBD2. With V trimmed by 0 bases and J by 4 bases, 5 bases remained unmatched. This CDR3 is 16 amino acids long. Germline CDR1 is ENHRY and CDR2 is SYGVKD. CDR3: CAISESSGSGADTQYF. In nucleotides, the CDR3 is TGTGCCATCAGTGAGTCTAGCGGGAGTGGGGCAGATACGCAGTATTTT.

This chain joins TRBV11-2 and TRBJ2-1, with 12 bases matching TRBD2. This CDR3 has 14 amino acids. After removal of 9 bases from V and 9 bases from J, the junction contained 9 bases not matched to a gene. Germline V gene lookup returns CDR1 SGHAT and CDR2 FQNNGV. In DNA, the CDR3 is TGTGCCAGTAGAACTAGCGGGGGGCCTATTGAGCAGTTCTTC. Translated: CASRTSGGPIEQFF.

The rearrangement joins TRBV13 to TRBJ2-7; 12 bases are shared with TRBD2. The length of the CDR3 is 20 residues. Trimming removed 5 bases from V and 0 bases from J; junction bases left unmatched: 17. CDR1 is PRHDT, CDR2 FYEKMQ, per germline (reference sequence). The DNA for the CDR3 is TGTGCCAGCAGCGTCGAAGGCCCTAGCGGGAGGGCACCGAGCTCCTACGAGCAGTACTTC. As protein: CASSVEGPSGRAPSSYEQYF.

V and J are TRBV6-6 and TRBJ1-2, with D perhaps TRBD1 (6 bases). Germline assignment: CDR1 MNHNY and CDR2 SVGAGI (reference sequence). The V end was cut by 2 bases, the J end by 4 bases, with 11 bases between. This CDR3 region has 14 residues. CDR3 bases: TGTGCCAGCAGTTACACCAGACAGGCCTATGGCTACACCTTC. This codes for CASSYTRQAYGYTF.

V usage is TRBV29-1 and J usage is TRBJ1-1, with unresolved D. The CDR3 contains 13 residues. From germline, CDR1 is SQVTM and CDR2 ANQGSEA. V lost 1 base to trimming and J lost 8 bases, with 14 bases between them. The CDR3 bases are TGCAGCGTTGAAGTGGGGAGATCCGGCGAAGCTTTCTTT. Translation: CSVEVGRSGEAFF.

V usage is TRBV4-1 and J usage is TRBJ2-7; 9 nucleotides align to TRBD1. Germline CDR1 reads MGHRA; CDR2 reads YSYEKL. This CDR3 spans 16 amino acids. With 3 bases clipped from V and 4 bases from J, the junction kept 10 bases outside the gene matches. The CDR3 loop reads CASSQVGQGYSYEQYF. CDR3 coding DNA: TGCGCCAGCAGCCAGGTAGGACAGGGGTACTCGTACGAGCAGTACTTC.

V is TRBV5-1 and J is TRBJ2-1, with TRBD2 matching 14 bases. Germline CDR1 and CDR2: SGHRS and YFSETQ. This CDR3 is built from 17 residues. V was pared by 0 bases and J by 9 bases, with 8 bases of the junction left unmatched. DNA for the CDR3: TGCGCCAGCAGCTTGGCCTCGGGACTAGCGGGAGTCAGTGAGCAGTTCTTC. Translating gives CASSLASGLAGVSEQFF.

The CDR3 sequence is CASSEFPQPLNEKLFF. The CDR3 nucleotides are TGTGCCAGCAGTGAATTTCCCCAGCCGTTGAATGAAAAACTGTTTTTT. The chain recombines TRBV25-1 with TRBJ1-4; D is undetermined. The CDR3 contains 16 residues. V lost 1 base to trimming and J lost 5 bases, with 14 bases between them. Germline V lookup: CDR1 MGHDK, CDR2 SYGVNS.

The rearrangement joins TRBV9 to TRBJ1-5; D might be TRBD1 (5 bases). The CDR3 totals 14 residues. Germline loops: CDR1 SGDLS, CDR2 YYNGEE. V gave up 4 bases and J gave up 1 base, with 9 bases separating them. The CDR3 protein is CASSRGTSNQPQHF. CDR3 DNA: TGTGCCAGCAGCCGGGGGACCAGCAATCAGCCCCAGCATTTT.

This chain uses TRBV6-5 with TRBJ1-2, with D tentatively TRBD1 (6 bases). V was clipped by 2 bases and J by 1 base, with 8 bases between them. The CDR3 has 14 residues. In germline, CDR1 is MNHEY, CDR2 SVGAGI. CDR3 DNA: TGTGCCAGCAGTTACCAGGGGCGTAACTATGGCTACACCTTC. It yields the protein CASSYQGRNYGYTF.

This chain uses TRBV5-8 with TRBJ2-7, with 8 nucleotides matching TRBD1. The CDR3 spans 16 residues. The V gene's germline CDR1 is SGHTS and CDR2 YDEGEE. The J segment lost 2 bases and the V segment lost 0 bases, leaving 7 bases of the junction unmatched. This chain's CDR3 is CASSLEPDRGTYEQYF. As DNA, the CDR3 is TGTGCCAGCAGCTTGGAACCTGACAGGGGAACCTACGAGCAGTACTTC.

The V gene is TRBV9, the J gene TRBJ2-7, with a possible D match to TRBD1 (5 bases). In germline, CDR1 is SGDLS, CDR2 YYNGEE. The ends were cut back, 3 bases at V and 5 bases at J, with 21 bases in the middle. The length of the CDR3 is 16 residues. The DNA of the CDR3 is TGTGCCAGCAGCGGAAACCCTCAAGGGGATAGCAACGAGCAGTACTTC. Its protein is CASSGNPQGDSNEQYF.

This clone appeared once. This sequence joins TRBV6-5 and TRBJ2-5; perhaps TRBD1 as D (5 bases). Germline lookup yields CDR1 MNHEY and CDR2 SVGAGI. Trimming removed 5 bases at V and 7 bases at J, with 14 bases between. The CDR3 totals 13 residues. CDR3 nucleotide sequence: TGTGCCAGCAGTGTACCTCCAAGGGGGACCCAGTACTTC. This sequence encodes CASSVPPRGTQYF.

The rearrangement joins TRBV6-1 to TRBJ1-5; the D gene is possibly TRBD1 (6 bases). The ends were cut back, 3 bases at V and 5 bases at J, with 14 bases in the middle. This CDR3 has 15 amino acids. Germline lookup yields CDR1 MNHNS and CDR2 SASEGT. The DNA of the CDR3 is TGTGCCAGCAGTGACCAGGGGCACGTGGATCAGCCCCAGCATTTT. This sequence encodes CASSDQGHVDQPQHF.

DNA of the CDR3: TGTGCCAGCAGCTCAGGCGGAACCCCCTACGAGCAGTACTTC. Its protein is CASSSGGTPYEQYF. The chain joins TRBV5-4 to TRBJ2-7, with D uncertain. Germline CDR1 is SGHNT and CDR2 is YYREEE (reference sequence). CDR3 size: 14 residues. V gave up 3 bases and J gave up 2 bases, with 12 bases separating them.

CDR3 sequence reads: CASSGGTGKGMNTEAFF. The CDR3 DNA sequence: TGCGCCAGCAGCGGGGGGACAGGGAAGGGAATGAACACTGAAGCTTTCTTT. This chain joins TRBV5-1 and TRBJ1-1; 9 nucleotides match TRBD1. Germline-derived CDR1 and CDR2 are SGHRS and YFSETQ. V shed 4 bases and J 0 bases; nucleotides not matched to a gene: 10. The CDR3 has 17 residues.

The V gene is TRBV11-1, the J gene TRBJ2-3, with no clear D. Germline assignment: CDR1 SGHAT and CDR2 FQDESV (reference sequence). CDR3 length: 12 amino acids. V lost 6 bases to trimming and J lost 5 bases, with 9 bases between them. CDR3 in amino acids: CASSYSRDTQYF. CDR3 nucleotide sequence: TGTGCCAGCAGTTACTCTCGAGATACGCAGTATTTT. Full variable domain (rest looked up from reference TRBV11-1 and TRBJ2-3): EAEVAQSPRYKITEKSQAVAFWCDPISGHATLYWYRQILGQGPELLVQFQDESVVDDSQLPKDRFSAERLKGVDSTLKIQPAELGDSAMYLCASSYSRDTQYFGPGTRLTVL.

The V and J genes are TRBV7-6 and TRBJ2-6; D unresolved. The CDR3 sequence is 14 residues long. Trimming took off 1 base at V and 4 bases at J, with 5 bases between the two ends. Per germline, CDR1 SGHVS and CDR2 FNYEAQ. The CDR3 DNA reads TGTGCCAGCAGCTTAGGGTCCGGGGCCAACGTCCTGACTTTC. It specifies CASSLGSGANVLTF.

CDR3: CASGAPGQGNEKLFF. The DNA for the CDR3 is TGTGCCAGCGGCGCACCGGGACAGGGTAATGAAAAACTGTTTTTT. The chain links TRBV6-1 to TRBJ1-4; 9 bases line up with TRBD1. The junction had 8 bases not matched to a gene; V was cut back by 8 bases and J by 4 bases. This CDR3 has 15 amino acids. Looked up from germline, CDR1 is MNHNS and CDR2 is SASEGT.

This rearrangement joins TRBV15 to TRBJ2-6; D perhaps matches TRBD2 (7 bases). V was cut by 1 base and J by 4 bases, with 11 bases left in between. Germline V gene sequence: CDR1 LNHNV, CDR2 YYDKDF (reference sequence). There are 16 residues in the CDR3. The DNA of the CDR3 is TGTGCCACCAGCAGAGGGGGGGGCTACGGGGCCAACGTCCTGACTTTC. It encodes CATSRGGGYGANVLTF.

V is TRBV10-1 and J is TRBJ2-7; D possibly matches TRBD1 or TRBD2 (6 bases each). The V gene's germline CDR1 is WNHNN and CDR2 SYGVQD (reference sequence). V shed 0 bases and J shed 5 bases, with 14 bases lying between them. The CDR3 has 15 amino acids. The CDR3 sequence is CASSESIGGRNEQYF. DNA for the CDR3: TGCGCCAGCAGTGAGTCGATTGGGGGGCGGAACGAGCAGTACTTC.

The chain carries TRBV11-3 and TRBJ2-5; D might be TRBD2 (6 bases). The germline CDR1 and CDR2 sequences are SGHNT and YENEEA. Trimming cost V 4 bases and J 2 bases, with 20 bases left between them. The CDR3 loop spans 17 amino acids. CDR3 sequence (DNA): TGTGCCAGCAGCTCCCGTCTGGGAGGATCCCGACAAGAGACCCAGTACTTC. It translates to CASSSRLGGSRQETQYF.

J is TRBJ2-7 and V is TRBV7-9; D not resolved. The CDR3 extends over 12 amino acids. V was shortened by 0 bases and J by 4 bases, with 4 bases between the two germline ends. The V gene's germline CDR1 is SEHNR and CDR2 FQNEAQ (reference sequence). CDR3 coding DNA: TGTGCCAGCAGCTTAGCGCTATACGAGCAGTACTTC. Encoded protein: CASSLALYEQYF.

This sequence joins TRBV11-1 and TRBJ2-1; possibly TRBD1 or TRBD2 for D (5 bases each). V gave up 1 base and J gave up 5 bases, with 18 bases separating them. The CDR3 covers 17 residues. The germline V gene has CDR1 SGHAT and CDR2 FQDESV (reference sequence). The CDR3 is CASSLEIVWGSNNEQFF. The CDR3 nucleotides read TGTGCCAGCAGCTTAGAAATTGTGTGGGGGTCTAACAATGAGCAGTTCTTC.

The CDR3: CASSISLVLYGYTF. Here the CDR3 DNA reads TGTGCCAGTAGTATCTCCCTGGTACTCTATGGCTACACCTTC. The chain uses TRBV19 and TRBJ1-2; D is unresolved. V gave up 3 bases and J gave up 4 bases, with 12 bases separating them. From germline, CDR1 is LNHDA and CDR2 SQIVND (reference sequence). The CDR3 totals 14 residues.

The V gene is TRBV13, the J gene TRBJ1-1; the D is unclear. Germline V gene lookup returns CDR1 PRHDT and CDR2 FYEKMQ (reference sequence). V was pared by 6 bases and J by 2 bases, with 13 bases between. The CDR3 spans 14 residues. The CDR3: CASRPSTKNTEAFF. The CDR3, as DNA: TGTGCCAGCAGGCCTAGTACGAAAAACACTGAAGCTTTCTTT.

This sequence joins TRBV14 and TRBJ1-1, with D uncertain. CDR1 is SGHDN and CDR2 is FVKESK in the germline V gene. This CDR3 is built from 15 residues. Deletions cut 0 bases from V and 1 base from J, with 9 bases between. CDR3 sequence (DNA): TGTGCCAGCAGCCAAGATTTTAGGTGGAACACTGAAGCTTTCTTT. Its translation: CASSQDFRWNTEAFF.

The chain combines TRBV21-1 with TRBJ1-1; the table's D call, TRBD1, has no DNA check behind it. TRBV21-1 is marked as a pseudogene. The CDR3 length is 21 residues. The CDR3 DNA is TGTGCCAGCAGCAAATACTCCTCGACAGGGAGTCTAGGGTTGCAAAGCACTGAAGCTTTCTTT. It codes for CASSKYSSTGSLGLQSTEAFF.

This chain uses TRBV2 with TRBJ2-1; 9 nucleotides match TRBD2. This CDR3 is built from 15 residues. Losses at the gene ends were 6 bases for V and 4 bases for J; bases not matched to a gene: 7. Germline V gene data show CDR1 as SNHLY and CDR2 as FYNNEI. This CDR3 is CASSLSGGLYNEQFF. The CDR3, as DNA: TGTGCCAGCAGCCTGAGCGGGGGGCTATACAATGAGCAGTTCTTC.

V gene TRBV19 combines with J gene TRBJ2-2; 11 bases are shared with TRBD2. Trimming removed 4 bases from V and 7 bases from J; junction bases left unmatched: 5. Germline lookup yields CDR1 LNHDA and CDR2 SQIVND (reference sequence). The CDR3 has 15 residues. In DNA form, the CDR3 reads TGTGCCAGTAGTAGGGACGGGACTAGCGGCGGGGAGCTGTTTTTT. It specifies CASSRDGTSGGELFF.

The V gene is TRBV4-3, the J gene TRBJ2-1; D remains ambiguous. The length of the CDR3 is 17 residues. The germline V and J ends were trimmed by 1 base and 0 bases, with 13 bases remaining between them. The V gene's germline CDR1 is LGHNA and CDR2 YSLEER. The CDR3 protein is CASSQADIRSSYNEQFF. In nucleotides, the CDR3 is TGCGCCAGCAGCCAAGCCGACATCCGGAGCTCCTACAATGAGCAGTTCTTC.